One and the same sample provided the 6 T cell receptor beta chains below, sequenced in a study of cytomegalovirus exposure and HLA in healthy donors. The primer mix had 60 Vbeta and 13 Jbeta primers. The repertoire was sequenced with immunoSEQ multiplex PCR; TCRdb's copy has only in-frame clones and lacks some. This table has 150,000 to 200,000 clones, about 80% appearing once. The specimen was PBMCs. Every receptor here comes from a boy aged 10-17 years in good health and CMV-seronegative.

This CDR3 reads CSVSDRSNYGYTF. CDR3 sequence (DNA): TGCAGCGTTTCGGACAGGTCTAACTATGGCTACACCTTC. The chain couples TRBV29-1 to TRBJ1-2, with TRBD1 matching over 7 bases. V lost 5 bases, J lost 0 bases, and 3 bases stayed unmatched. Germline loops: CDR1 SQVTM, CDR2 ANQGSEA. This CDR3 contains 13 residues.

Points on this clone: The sample contains more than one DNA sequence encoding this CDR3. The chain couples TRBV7-2 to TRBJ1-1; perhaps TRBD1 as D (5 bases). V lost 1 base to trimming and J lost 3 bases, with 9 bases between them. Germline V gene data show CDR1 as SGHTA and CDR2 as FQGNSA. This CDR3 comprises 14 residues. CDR3 sequence: CASSLVGGDTEAFF. The CDR3 nucleotides are TGTGCCAGCAGCTTAGTTGGAGGGGACACTGAAGCTTTCTTT.

The chain employs TRBV4-1 and TRBJ2-3; TRBD2 is a possible D gene (6 bases). The length of the CDR3 is 15 residues. With 1 base removed from V and 7 bases from J, the gap between germline ends came to 15 bases. CDR1 and CDR2 (germline): MGHRA, YSYEKL. The DNA of the CDR3 is TGCGCCAGCAGCCAAGTCCAGGGAGGATTACATACGCAGTATTTT. It yields the protein CASSQVQGGLHTQYF.

J is TRBJ2-5 and V is TRBV7-9; 7 bases map to TRBD1. The CDR3 sequence is 15 residues long. Germline V CDR1 and CDR2: SEHNR, FQNEAQ (reference sequence). Trimming cost V 0 bases and J 2 bases; bases outside gene matches: 3. CDR3 in amino acids: CASSLAPGGQETQYF. The DNA for the CDR3 is TGTGCCAGCAGCTTAGCCCCAGGGGGACAAGAGACCCAGTACTTC.

The rearrangement joins TRBV2 to TRBJ2-3; D not certain. V was clipped by 4 bases and J by 2 bases, with 19 bases between them. Germline V gives CDR1 SNHLY, CDR2 FYNNEI. CDR3 length: 17 residues. The CDR3 sequence is CASSAAIKIGFTDTQYF. The CDR3 DNA reads as TGTGCCAGCAGTGCGGCCATAAAGATCGGGTTCACAGATACGCAGTATTTT.

This clone was counted once. The chain recombines TRBV6-5 with TRBJ1-3; D gene uncertain. The length of the CDR3 is 15 residues. The V and J ends lost 2 bases and 0 bases respectively, with 8 bases between them. Germline lookup yields CDR1 MNHEY and CDR2 SVGAGI. In DNA form, the CDR3 reads TGTGCCAGCAGTTACATTGGGCTCTCTGGAAACACCATATATTTT. Translated, it gives CASSYIGLSGNTIYF.